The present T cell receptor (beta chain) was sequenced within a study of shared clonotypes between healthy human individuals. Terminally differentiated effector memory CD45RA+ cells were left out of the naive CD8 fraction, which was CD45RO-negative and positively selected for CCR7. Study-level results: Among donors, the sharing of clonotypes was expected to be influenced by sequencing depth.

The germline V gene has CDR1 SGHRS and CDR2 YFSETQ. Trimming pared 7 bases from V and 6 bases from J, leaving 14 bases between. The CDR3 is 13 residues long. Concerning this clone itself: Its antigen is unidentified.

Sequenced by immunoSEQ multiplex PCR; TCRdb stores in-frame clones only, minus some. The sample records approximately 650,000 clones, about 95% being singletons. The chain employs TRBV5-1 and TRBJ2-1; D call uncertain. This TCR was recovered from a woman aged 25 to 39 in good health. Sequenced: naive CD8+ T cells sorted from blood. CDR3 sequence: CASSAGGINEQFF. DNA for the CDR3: TGCGCCAGCTCAGCAGGCGGAATCAATGAGCAGTTCTTC. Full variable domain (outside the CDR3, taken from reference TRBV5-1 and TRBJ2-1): KAGVTQTPRYLIKTRGQQVTLSCSPISGHRSVSWYQQTPGQGLQFLFEYFSETQRNKGNFPGRFSGRQFSNSRSEMNVSTLELGDSALYLCASSAGGINEQFFGPGTRLTVL.